This entry lists 25 T cell receptor beta chains sequenced from one sample in a study of T cell clonotyping in hematopoietic cell transplantation. Repertoires were generated with immunoSEQ multiplex PCR, while TCRdb's copy carries only in-frame clones and drops some. The sample yields about 36,000 clones, roughly 88% seen once. Source material: peripheral blood mononuclear cells. The receptor source for this set is a woman aged 40-49 years in good health. Some clones in this sample may be carry-over from other donors' samples.

J is TRBJ1-4 and V is TRBV9, with unresolved D. Trimming removed 2 bases from V and 0 bases from J, with 8 bases in between. Germline V gene sequence: CDR1 SGDLS, CDR2 YYNGEE. This CDR3 comprises 15 residues. The CDR3 bases are TGTGCCAGCAGCGTTAACAGTGCAACTAATGAAAAACTGTTTTTT. Translated: CASSVNSATNEKLFF.

The V gene is TRBV6-5, the J gene TRBJ2-2, with 7 bases aligning to TRBD2. Germline-derived CDR1 and CDR2 are MNHEY and SVGAGI. V was clipped by 2 bases and J by 1 base; unmatched bases: 4. The CDR3 extends over 16 amino acids. As DNA, the CDR3 is TGTGCCAGCAGTTACGGGGGGGACGGGAACACCGGGGAGCTGTTTTTT. Its translation is CASSYGGDGNTGELFF.

With respect to this clone: Germline is not matched at one junction end, which may reflect a read error. V is TRBV7-7 and J is TRBJ2-7; unclear D gene. Germline V lookup: CDR1 SSHAT, CDR2 FNYEAQ (reference sequence). CDR3 length: 14 amino acids. The CDR3 sequence: CASSLTPFSYEQYF. The CDR3, as DNA: TGTGCTAGCAGCTTAACCCCGTTTTCCTACGAGCAGTACTTC.

The count of this clone is one. The genes are TRBV6-5 and TRBJ2-7; D possibly matches TRBD1 or TRBD2 (5 bases each). Germline values: CDR1 MNHEY, CDR2 SVGAGI. This CDR3 has 12 amino acids. V was clipped by 3 bases and J by 12 bases, with 15 bases between them. The CDR3 here is CASSYLRRDLYF. The CDR3 DNA sequence: TGTGCCAGCAGTTATTTACGCAGGGACCTGTACTTC.

The CDR3 DNA reads as TGTGCCAGCCTGCTATCCCCCAAAGGCGATGAGCAGTTCTTC. Its translation: CASLLSPKGDEQFF. The V and J genes are TRBV7-2 and TRBJ2-1; D unresolved. From germline, CDR1 is SGHTA and CDR2 FQGNSA. The CDR3 covers 14 residues. The ends were cut back, 8 bases at V and 8 bases at J, with 19 bases in the middle.

The gene calls are TRBV5-4 and TRBJ2-2; no clear D gene. Between the trimmed V and J ends, which lost 4 bases and 1 base, there was a span of 17 bases. This CDR3 contains 17 residues. Per the germline V gene, CDR1 is SGHNT and CDR2 is YYREEE (reference sequence). The chain's CDR3 is CASSTATSGLNTGELFF. CDR3 bases: TGTGCCAGCAGCACGGCGACCTCAGGCCTGAACACCGGGGAGCTGTTTTTT.

J is TRBJ2-7 and V is TRBV5-1; D is ambiguous. V was trimmed by 0 bases and J by 6 bases, leaving 10 bases between them. This CDR3 contains 13 residues. Germline CDR1 and CDR2: SGHRS and YFSETQ. In DNA form, the CDR3 reads TGCGCCAGCAGCTTGGATGTGGGTGGCGAGCAGTACTTC. It yields the protein CASSLDVGGEQYF.

This clone was counted only a few times. This rearrangement joins TRBV28 to TRBJ2-7, with unresolved D. The CDR3 has 11 amino acids. From germline, CDR1 is MDHEN and CDR2 SYDVKM. V was cut by 8 bases and J by 1 base, with 6 bases left in between. CDR3 region: CASFSSYEQYF. The CDR3 region has the DNA TGTGCCAGCTTTTCGTCCTACGAGCAGTACTTC.

The chain has TRBV28 and TRBJ1-4, with D possibly TRBD1 on 6 matching bases. Between the trimmed V and J ends, which lost 7 bases and 8 bases, there was a span of 11 bases. The CDR3 sequence is 12 residues long. Germline CDR1 MDHEN, CDR2 SYDVKM. The CDR3 DNA reads as TGTGCCAGCAAAACAGGGAGGGAAAAACTGTTTTTT. The encoded protein is CASKTGREKLFF. The whole variable domain, filled in from reference TRBV28 and TRBJ1-4, reads DVKVTQSSRYLVKRTGEKVFLECVQDMDHENMFWYRQDPGLGLRLIYFSYDVKMKEKGDIPEGYSVSREKKERFSLILESASTNQTSMYLCASKTGREKLFFGSGTQLSVL.

V gene TRBV6-5 combines with J gene TRBJ1-5; TRBD1 might be the D (5 bases). V was pared by 6 bases and J by 5 bases, with 8 bases between. Germline CDR1 and CDR2: MNHEY and SVGAGI. This CDR3 region has 12 residues. The CDR3 nucleotides read TGTGCCAGCAGAGGAGGGGATCAGCCCCAGCATTTT. Encoded protein: CASRGGDQPQHF.

J is TRBJ2-1 and V is TRBV5-4, with D perhaps TRBD1 (6 bases). Looked up from germline, CDR1 is SGHNT and CDR2 is YYREEE (reference sequence). The CDR3 runs 15 residues. V was clipped by 2 bases and J by 6 bases, with 15 bases between them. The CDR3 nucleotides read TGTGCCAGCAGCTTTAGGCGCCAAGGGGGCAATGAGCAGTTCTTC. Protein sequence: CASSFRRQGGNEQFF.

The V call is TRBV7-3, the J call TRBJ1-3, with D possibly being TRBD1 (6 bases). This CDR3 comprises 13 residues. The germline V gene encodes CDR1 SGHTA and CDR2 FQGTGA. V was trimmed by 2 bases and J by 4 bases, leaving 6 bases between them. In nucleotides, the CDR3 is TGTGCCAGCAGCTTAGGGACAGGAAACACCATATATTTT. It specifies CASSLGTGNTIYF.

This rearrangement joins TRBV5-4 to TRBJ2-7; 10 bases are a match to TRBD1. The CDR3 is 14 residues long. Germline V gene sequence: CDR1 SGHNT, CDR2 YYREEE (reference sequence). Unmatched junction bases numbered 6, after V lost 4 bases and J lost 5 bases. The CDR3 is CASSTGTGEDEQYF. The DNA for the CDR3 is TGTGCCAGCAGCACCGGGACAGGGGAGGACGAGCAGTACTTC.

The chain has TRBV7-3 and TRBJ2-3; tentative D call: TRBD1 (5 bases). V lost 5 bases to trimming and J lost 7 bases, with 13 bases between them. The CDR3 consists of 13 residues. Per the germline V gene, CDR1 is SGHTA and CDR2 is FQGTGA. In DNA form, the CDR3 reads TGTGCCAGCAGCCACGGACACCCTAATACGCAGTATTTT. Its protein product is CASSHGHPNTQYF.

The rearrangement links TRBV25-1 to TRBJ2-1; 12 bases fit TRBD2. This CDR3 comprises 16 residues. J was trimmed by 8 bases and V by 5 bases; bases with no gene match: 10. Germline values: CDR1 MGHDK, CDR2 SYGVNS. CDR3: CASSRPGLAGPDEQFF. In DNA form, the CDR3 reads TGTGCCAGCAGTCGTCCAGGACTAGCGGGACCGGATGAGCAGTTCTTC.

The table lists this clone with a count of one. The chain carries TRBV4-2 and TRBJ2-7, with 11 bases aligning to TRBD2. J gave up 5 bases and V 0 bases, and 0 bases lay outside the gene matches. Germline-derived CDR1 and CDR2 are LGHNA and YNFKEQ. The CDR3 length is 14 residues. CDR3 amino acids: CASSQDSGRDEQYF. The CDR3 bases are TGTGCCAGCAGCCAAGATAGCGGGAGGGACGAGCAGTACTTC.

The chain is built from TRBV6-1 and TRBJ2-7; D is unclear. The CDR3 is made up of 13 amino acids. V was trimmed by 2 bases and J by 5 bases, leaving 10 bases between them. CDR1 MNHNS and CDR2 SASEGT come from the germline V gene. The CDR3 DNA reads TGTGCCAGCAGTGAATATGCTACCCACGAGCAGTACTTC. Translated, it gives CASSEYATHEQYF.

The chain has TRBV4-1 and TRBJ2-1; 7 nucleotides align to TRBD2. With V trimmed by 0 bases and J by 5 bases, 10 bases remained unmatched. This CDR3 has 17 amino acids. Per the germline V gene, CDR1 is MGHRA and CDR2 is YSYEKL. The CDR3 region is CASSQDGGVGTDNEQFF. The CDR3 coding sequence is TGCGCCAGCAGCCAAGATGGGGGGGTCGGGACGGACAATGAGCAGTTCTTC.

The chain has TRBV30 and TRBJ1-4; tentatively, D is TRBD1 (6 bases). Germline V CDR1 and CDR2: GTSNPN, SVGIG (reference sequence). V dropped 2 bases and J dropped 10 bases, with 14 bases sitting between them. The CDR3 has 13 amino acids. The CDR3 here is CAWSTDRSGKLFF. CDR3 DNA sequence: TGTGCCTGGAGTACCGACAGGTCCGGAAAACTGTTTTTT.

The gene calls are TRBV5-6 and TRBJ2-5, with a tentative D call TRBD2 (7 bases). V was trimmed by 3 bases and J by 4 bases, leaving 10 bases between them. CDR3 length: 13 amino acids. Germline values: CDR1 SGHDT, CDR2 YYEEEE. CDR3 protein: CASSYGGRETQYF. The CDR3 nucleotides read TGTGCCAGCAGCTACGGGGGGCGAGAGACCCAGTACTTC.

The chain recombines TRBV6-6 with TRBJ2-3, with D perhaps matching TRBD2 (5 bases). Germline assignment: CDR1 MNHNY and CDR2 SVGAGI (reference sequence). The V end lost 5 bases, the J end lost 6 bases, and 9 bases lay between the germline ends. The CDR3 extends over 12 amino acids. This chain's CDR3 is CASSAGYDTQYF. CDR3 nucleotide sequence: TGTGCCAGCAGTGCGGGTTACGATACGCAGTATTTT.

The gene calls are TRBV6-5 and TRBJ1-5; possibly TRBD1 for D (5 bases). V was clipped by 5 bases and J by 0 bases, with 11 bases between them. Germline assignment: CDR1 MNHEY and CDR2 SVGAGI. The CDR3 runs 15 residues. CDR3 amino acids: CASSRSGNSNQPQHF. The CDR3 DNA follows: TGTGCCAGCAGTCGATCAGGGAATAGCAATCAGCCCCAGCATTTT.

The chain carries TRBV6-5 and TRBJ1-5; D perhaps matches TRBD1 (6 bases). From germline, CDR1 is MNHEY and CDR2 SVGAGI. The germline V and J ends were trimmed by 6 bases and 4 bases, with 10 bases remaining between them. This CDR3 region has 13 residues. The CDR3 region is CASSRGPNQPQHF. For the CDR3, the DNA is TGTGCCAGCAGCAGGGGCCCAAATCAGCCCCAGCATTTT.

The chain combines TRBV10-3 with TRBJ2-7, with no clear D. CDR3 length equals 13 residues. V lost 3 bases and J lost 2, with 8 bases in between. Germline V gives CDR1 ENHRY, CDR2 SYGVKD. This CDR3 reads CAISEARTYEQYF. CDR3 in DNA: TGTGCCATCAGTGAAGCCAGAACCTACGAGCAGTACTTC.

This chain links TRBV28 with TRBJ2-5, with D perhaps TRBD2 (6 bases). The V end was cut by 6 bases, the J end by 2 bases, with 16 bases between. The CDR3 has 15 residues. CDR1 is MDHEN and CDR2 is SYDVKM in the germline V gene. In DNA, the CDR3 is TGTGCCAGCAGCTATCTAACCGGGAGTCAAGAGACCCAGTACTTC. This codes for CASSYLTGSQETQYF.